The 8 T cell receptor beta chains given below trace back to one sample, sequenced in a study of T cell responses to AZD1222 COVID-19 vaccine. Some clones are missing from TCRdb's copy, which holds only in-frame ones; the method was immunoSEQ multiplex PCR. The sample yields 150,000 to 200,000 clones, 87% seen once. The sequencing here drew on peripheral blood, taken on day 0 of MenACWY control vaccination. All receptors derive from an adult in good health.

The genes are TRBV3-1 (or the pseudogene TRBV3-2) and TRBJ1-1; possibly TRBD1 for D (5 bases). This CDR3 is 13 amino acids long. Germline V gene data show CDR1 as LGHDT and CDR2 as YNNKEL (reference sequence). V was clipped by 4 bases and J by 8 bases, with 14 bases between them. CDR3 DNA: TGTGCCAGCAGCCTGGGACGCCAGGGAGAAGCTTTCTTT. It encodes CASSLGRQGEAFF.

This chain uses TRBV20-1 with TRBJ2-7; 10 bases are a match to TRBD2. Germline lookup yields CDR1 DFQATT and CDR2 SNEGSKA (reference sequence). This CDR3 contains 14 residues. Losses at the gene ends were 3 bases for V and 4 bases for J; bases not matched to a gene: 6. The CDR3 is CSASSSGSPYEQYF. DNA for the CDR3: TGCAGTGCTAGTTCTAGCGGGAGCCCTTACGAGCAGTACTTC.

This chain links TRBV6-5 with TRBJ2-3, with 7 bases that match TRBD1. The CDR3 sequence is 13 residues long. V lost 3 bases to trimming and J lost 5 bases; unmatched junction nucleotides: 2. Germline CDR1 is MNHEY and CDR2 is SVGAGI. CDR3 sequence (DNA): TGTGCCAGCAGTTATCGGACAGGAGATACGCAGTATTTT. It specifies CASSYRTGDTQYF.

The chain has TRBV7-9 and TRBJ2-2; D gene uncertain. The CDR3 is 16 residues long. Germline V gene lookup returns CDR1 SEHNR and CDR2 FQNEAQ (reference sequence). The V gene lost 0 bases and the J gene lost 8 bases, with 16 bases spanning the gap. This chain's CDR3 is CASSLAASAQGGELFF. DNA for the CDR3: TGTGCCAGCAGCTTAGCAGCTTCAGCTCAAGGTGGGGAGCTGTTTTTT.

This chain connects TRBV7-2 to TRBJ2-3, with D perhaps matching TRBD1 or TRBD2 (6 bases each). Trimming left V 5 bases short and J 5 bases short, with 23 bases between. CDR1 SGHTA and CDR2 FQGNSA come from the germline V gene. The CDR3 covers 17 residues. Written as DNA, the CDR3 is TGTGCCAGCAGCCCCCCTGGTGGGGGGCGTCAGTTAGATACGCAGTATTTT. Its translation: CASSPPGGGRQLDTQYF.

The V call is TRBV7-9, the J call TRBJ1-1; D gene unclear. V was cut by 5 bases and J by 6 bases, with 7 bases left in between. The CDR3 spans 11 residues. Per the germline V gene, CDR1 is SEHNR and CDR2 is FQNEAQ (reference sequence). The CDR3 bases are TGTGCCAGCAGCGATAACGCTGAAGCTTTCTTT. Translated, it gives CASSDNAEAFF.

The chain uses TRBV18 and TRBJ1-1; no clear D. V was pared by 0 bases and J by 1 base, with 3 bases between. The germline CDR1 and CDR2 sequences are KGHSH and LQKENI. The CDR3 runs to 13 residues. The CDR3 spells CASSPPPNTEAFF. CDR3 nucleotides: TGTGCCAGCTCACCACCGCCGAACACTGAAGCTTTCTTT.

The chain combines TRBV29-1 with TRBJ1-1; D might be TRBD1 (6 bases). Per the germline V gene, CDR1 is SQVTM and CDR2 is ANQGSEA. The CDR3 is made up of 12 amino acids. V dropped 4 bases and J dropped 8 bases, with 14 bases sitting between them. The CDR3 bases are TGCAGCGTTGCGGGGGCAGCGGTCGAAGCTTTCTTT. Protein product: CSVAGAAVEAFF. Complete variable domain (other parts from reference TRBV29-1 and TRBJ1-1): SAVISQKPSRDICQRGTSLTIQCQVDSQVTMMFWYRQQPGQSLTLIATANQGSEATYESGFVIDKFPISRPNLTFSTLTVSNMSPEDSSIYLCSVAGAAVEAFFGQGTRLTVV.